This entry concerns a single T cell receptor (beta chain). CDR1 and CDR2 (germline): SQVTM, ANQGSEA. V lost 8 bases to trimming and J lost 3 bases; unmatched junction nucleotides: 11. The CDR3 consists of 14 residues. Original handling: Nucleated cell counts were estimated from reference gene primer amplification. Only in-frame clones appear in the TCRdb table, and some are missing; sequencing was by immunoSEQ multiplex PCR. V and J calls plus clone size are reproduced from that table; the DNA served to infer D and trimming. The table includes 120,000 or so clones, over 75% detected once. The data were obtained in a study of blood T cell repertoires in COVID-19. Study details: PBMCs, B-cell-depleted T cells, or T cells provided the cDNA or gDNA that made up the material.

Sequencing was carried out using peripheral blood. The origin of this receptor is a man aged 45-60 years with acute or convalescent COVID-19. The J gene is TRBJ2-3, the V gene TRBV29-1; TRBD1 aligns across 7 bases. CDR3 DNA sequence: TGCAGCCCCCGGCGGGCAGGGGGAACAGATACGCAGTATTTT. Translated: CSPRRAGGTDTQYF.